Sequencing of this T cell receptor beta chain was carried out in a study of technical replicates of blood from four donors (dated by TCRdb to 2016 to 2017). This clone appeared a single time. The specificity of this receptor is unknown. Base quality data are lacking; no much larger clone is found one base away. The library relied on the immunoSEQ multiplex PCR assay. TCRdb took over this immuneACCESS table, retaining in-frame rearrangements with V and J assigned. Such tables are incomplete; in checked studies, under half of the missing clones stem from an unresolved V gene, and the remainder is unexplained. This sample is represented by some 89,000 clones; about 95% of them were singletons. The ten largest account for approximately 0.33% of the sample. Taken from the germline V gene, the CDR1 and CDR2 loops are MGHRA and YSYEKL. V sheds 6 bases and J sheds 0 bases, leaving 14 bases between their ends. Including the terminal cysteine and phenylalanine, the CDR3 comprises 15 residues. This entry keeps only the CDR3 DNA: 45 bases, framed from base 1.

The sequence came from a human donor in good health. The chain joins TRBV4-1 to TRBJ1-2; the D gene identity is not certain. The material sequenced was T cells isolated from PBMCs. The base sequence is TGCGCCAGCAGACACCCGCTCTCCTCTAACTATGGCTACACCTTC. Translated, this gives CASRHPLSSNYGYTF.